This T cell receptor beta chain was sequenced during a study of cytomegalovirus exposure and HLA in healthy donors. CDR3 size: 14 residues. The V end lost 1 base, the J end lost 1 base, and 5 bases lay between the germline ends. The germline gives CDR1 SGDLS, CDR2 YYNGEE. Whole-study results and caveats: In the analysis, some V segments, TRBV6-2 and TRBV6-3 included, were excluded as indistinguishable. Earlier findings revealed that most TCR beta V segments proved productive either about 87% or about 30% of the time. High sensitivity and specificity were reportedly achieved when the classifier diagnosed cytomegalovirus status.

To note about this clone: Its antigen is undetermined.

PCR primers comprised 60 Vbeta and 13 Jbeta primers. Repertoires were generated with immunoSEQ multiplex PCR, while TCRdb's copy carries only in-frame clones and drops some. The sample contains 220,000 or so clones, 80% to 85% of which appear only once. V is TRBV9 and J is TRBJ1-4; D gene unclear. The specimen was PBMCs. The receptor was isolated from a woman in her thirties or forties in good health and CMV-seronegative. The CDR3 DNA reads TGTGCCAGCAGCGTAACACAAACTAATGAAAAACTGTTTTTT. Translating gives CASSVTQTNEKLFF.